Shown below are 14 T cell receptor beta chains from a single sample sequenced in a study of beta chain features in type 1 diabetes. What was sequenced were expressed TCRB transcripts, since all of the isolated RNA had been reverse transcribed. Sequencing used immunoSEQ multiplex PCR; TCRdb keeps in-frame clones, though not all of them. The sample includes 430,000 or so clones, more than 9.5% of them seen just once. The sample taken for sequencing was naive CD4+ T cells from blood. These receptor sequences come from a young woman in good health.

This clone showed up just a few times. The chain is built from TRBV9 and TRBJ2-2; D possibly corresponds to TRBD1 (5 bases). V lost 0 bases to trimming and J lost 5 bases, with 14 bases between them. This CDR3 has 16 residues. The germline gives CDR1 SGDLS, CDR2 YYNGEE. CDR3 loop: CASSVARGAGTGELFF. The CDR3 DNA sequence: TGTGCCAGCAGCGTAGCAAGGGGCGCTGGAACCGGGGAGCTGTTTTTT.

This clone has more than one count but fewer than ten. The gene calls are TRBV9 and TRBJ1-6; 7 bases fit TRBD1. V was clipped by 4 bases and J by 15 bases; unmatched bases: 13. This CDR3 spans 14 amino acids. CDR1 is SGDLS, CDR2 YYNGEE, per germline. DNA of the CDR3: TGTGCCAGCAGCTCCCAGGGGGTAAGCGTTCGCCTCCACTTT. It is translated as CASSSQGVSVRLHF.

On this clone itself: At one boundary the junction diverges from the germline segment, which might be a read error. V and J are TRBV7-7 and TRBJ2-5; D is uncertain. The CDR3 length is 13 residues. Germline-derived CDR1 and CDR2 are SSHAT and FNYEAQ (reference sequence). DNA for the CDR3: TGTGCTAGCAGCTTAGTGGGCCGGGAGACCCAGTACTTC. It is translated as CASSLVGRETQYF.

The chain uses TRBV7-9 and TRBJ1-1, with no clear D. Looked up from germline, CDR1 is SEHNR and CDR2 is FQNEAQ (reference sequence). The CDR3 runs 17 residues. Trimming pared 4 bases from V and 3 bases from J, leaving 21 bases between. The CDR3 sequence is CASSSLDWRILYTEAFF. The CDR3 DNA sequence: TGTGCCAGCAGCTCATTAGATTGGAGAATTCTCTACACTGAAGCTTTCTTT.

In DNA, the CDR3 is TGTGCCAGCTCACCGAACCCGACAGGGTTGTCTGAAGCTTTCTTT. This translates into CASSPNPTGLSEAFF. The chain carries TRBV18 and TRBJ1-1, with TRBD1 matching 7 bases. The CDR3 totals 15 residues. The germline V gene encodes CDR1 KGHSH and CDR2 LQKENI. With 3 bases clipped from V and 6 bases from J, the junction kept 10 bases outside the gene matches.

The rearrangement links TRBV5-4 to TRBJ2-1; perhaps TRBD2 as D (6 bases). Deletions cut 4 bases from V and 0 bases from J, with 14 bases between. Germline values: CDR1 SGHNT, CDR2 YYREEE (reference sequence). The CDR3 length is 16 residues. The CDR3 region is CASSPKEGRSYNEQFF. The DNA for the CDR3 is TGTGCCAGCAGCCCGAAGGAGGGGCGCTCCTACAATGAGCAGTTCTTC. Complete variable domain (other parts from reference TRBV5-4 and TRBJ2-1): ETGVTQSPTHLIKTRGQQVTLRCSSQSGHNTVSWYQQALGQGPQFIFQYYREEENGRGNFPPRFSGLQFPNYSSELNVNALELDDSALYLCASSPKEGRSYNEQFFGPGTRLTVL.

The rearrangement links TRBV1 to TRBJ2-1; whether TRBD1, the table's D call, matches the DNA was not checked. TRBV1 is classified as a pseudogene. This CDR3 spans 16 amino acids. CDR3 residues: CTSSQDKISSYNEQFF. The CDR3 region has the DNA TGCACCAGCAGCCAGGACAAAATTAGCTCCTACAATGAGCAGTTCTTC.

This clone showed up just a few times. The chain has TRBV5-6 and TRBJ2-6; D may be TRBD1 (6 bases). Germline CDR1 is SGHDT and CDR2 is YYEEEE. This CDR3 is built from 16 residues. The ends were cut back, 2 bases at V and 0 bases at J, with 9 bases in the middle. CDR3 nucleotide sequence: TGTGCCAGCAGCTTCTACAGGGACTCTGGGGCCAACGTCCTGACTTTC. This gives the protein CASSFYRDSGANVLTF.

The table lists this clone with a few counts. The chain joins TRBV5-1 to TRBJ2-3; TRBD2 matches at 7 bases. The V segment lost 7 bases and the J segment 5 bases; nucleotides outside the gene matches: 10. Per germline, CDR1 SGHRS and CDR2 YFSETQ. The CDR3 has 14 residues. CDR3 in amino acids: CASAKRGEGDTQYF. In DNA form, the CDR3 reads TGCGCCAGCGCGAAGCGGGGAGAAGGAGATACGCAGTATTTT.

This chain links TRBV7-9 with TRBJ2-1; no clear D. V lost 1 base and J 7 bases, leaving 11 bases between the germline ends. CDR3 length: 14 residues. Germline values: CDR1 SEHNR, CDR2 FQNEAQ (reference sequence). The CDR3 loop is CASSLGTQANEQFF. The CDR3 DNA follows: TGTGCCAGCAGCTTAGGCACTCAAGCGAATGAGCAGTTCTTC.

This clone occurred a few times. The chain combines TRBV6-5 with TRBJ2-3; no reliable D call. From germline, CDR1 is MNHEY and CDR2 SVGAGI. Trimming pared 5 bases from V and 2 bases from J, leaving 8 bases between. This CDR3 has 13 amino acids. The CDR3 is CASSITVTDTQYF. The CDR3 DNA sequence: TGTGCCAGCAGTATTACCGTCACAGATACGCAGTATTTT.

This clone was found a few times. The V gene is TRBV7-8, the J gene TRBJ2-5; D may be TRBD2 (6 bases). The V end was cut by 1 base, the J end by 1 base, with 7 bases between. CDR1 is SGHVS and CDR2 is FQNEAQ in the germline V gene. CDR3 length: 14 residues. The CDR3 bases are TGTGCCAGCAGCTTAGGGGAGGCCCAAGAGACCCAGTACTTC. Translated, it gives CASSLGEAQETQYF. Filled out from reference TRBV7-8 and TRBJ2-5, the complete variable domain reads GAGVSQSPRYKVAKRGQDVALRCDPISGHVSLFWYQQALGQGPEFLTYFQNEAQLDKSGLPSDRFFAERPEGSVSTLKIQRTQQEDSAVYLCASSLGEAQETQYFGPGTRLLVL.

The rearrangement links TRBV4-1 to TRBJ2-3; D might be TRBD2 (6 bases). Germline CDR1 MGHRA, CDR2 YSYEKL. Deletions cut 4 bases from V and 1 base from J, with 12 bases between. The CDR3 contains 15 residues. CDR3 sequence reads: CASSLSGVGTDTQYF. For the CDR3, the DNA is TGCGCCAGCAGCCTGTCGGGGGTGGGCACAGATACGCAGTATTTT.

On this clone: This sample includes further DNA sequences coding for the same CDR3. The chain recombines TRBV29-1 with TRBJ1-4, with 9 bases lining up with TRBD1. CDR3 length: 12 residues. J was trimmed by 8 bases and V by 7 bases; bases with no gene match: 5. Germline CDR1 SQVTM, CDR2 ANQGSEA. The CDR3 loop is CSGGTGREKLFF. The CDR3 DNA sequence: TGCAGCGGCGGGACAGGGAGGGAAAAACTGTTTTTT.